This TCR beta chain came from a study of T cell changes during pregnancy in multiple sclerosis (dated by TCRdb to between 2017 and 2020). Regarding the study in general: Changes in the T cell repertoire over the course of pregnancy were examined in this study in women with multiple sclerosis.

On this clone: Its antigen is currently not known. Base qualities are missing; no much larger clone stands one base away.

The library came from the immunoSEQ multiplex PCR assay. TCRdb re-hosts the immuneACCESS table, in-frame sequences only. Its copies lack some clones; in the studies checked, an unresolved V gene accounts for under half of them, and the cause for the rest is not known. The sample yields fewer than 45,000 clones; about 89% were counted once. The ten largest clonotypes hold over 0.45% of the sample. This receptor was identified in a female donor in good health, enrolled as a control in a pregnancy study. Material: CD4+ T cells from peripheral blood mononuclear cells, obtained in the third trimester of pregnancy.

The CDR3 region reads CAISDGPYEQYF. At the DNA level, the sequence is TGTGCCATCAGTGATGGGCCCTACGAGCAGTACTTC. The chain is encoded by TRBV10-3 joined to TRBJ2-7, with the D segment identity uncertain. The CDR3 sequence holds 12 residues, the cysteine and phenylalanine included. The read is trimmed to its CDR3 DNA, 36 bases read in frame from base 1. Between the V and J ends, shortened by 3 bases and 2 bases respectively, the junction contains 5 bases. Via the germline V gene, CDR1 is ENHRY and CDR2 SYGVKD.